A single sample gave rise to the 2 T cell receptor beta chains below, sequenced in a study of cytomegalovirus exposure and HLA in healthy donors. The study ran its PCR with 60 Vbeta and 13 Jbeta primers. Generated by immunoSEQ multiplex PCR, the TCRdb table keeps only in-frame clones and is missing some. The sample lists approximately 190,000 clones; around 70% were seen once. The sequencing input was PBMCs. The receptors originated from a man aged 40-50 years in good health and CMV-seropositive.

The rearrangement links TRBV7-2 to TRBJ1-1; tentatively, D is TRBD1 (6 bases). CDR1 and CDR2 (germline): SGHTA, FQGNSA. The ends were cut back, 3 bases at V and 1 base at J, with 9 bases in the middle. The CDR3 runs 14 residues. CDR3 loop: CASSLTGPNTEAFF. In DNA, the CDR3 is TGTGCCAGCAGCTTGACAGGTCCGAACACTGAAGCTTTCTTT.

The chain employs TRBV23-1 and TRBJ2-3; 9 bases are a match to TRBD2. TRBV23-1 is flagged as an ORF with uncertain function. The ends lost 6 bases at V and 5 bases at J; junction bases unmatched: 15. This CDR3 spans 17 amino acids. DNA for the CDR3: TGCGCCAGCAGCCCTTCAGCCTCGGCGGGGGGGAGAGATACGCAGTATTTT. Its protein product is CASSPSASAGGRDTQYF.